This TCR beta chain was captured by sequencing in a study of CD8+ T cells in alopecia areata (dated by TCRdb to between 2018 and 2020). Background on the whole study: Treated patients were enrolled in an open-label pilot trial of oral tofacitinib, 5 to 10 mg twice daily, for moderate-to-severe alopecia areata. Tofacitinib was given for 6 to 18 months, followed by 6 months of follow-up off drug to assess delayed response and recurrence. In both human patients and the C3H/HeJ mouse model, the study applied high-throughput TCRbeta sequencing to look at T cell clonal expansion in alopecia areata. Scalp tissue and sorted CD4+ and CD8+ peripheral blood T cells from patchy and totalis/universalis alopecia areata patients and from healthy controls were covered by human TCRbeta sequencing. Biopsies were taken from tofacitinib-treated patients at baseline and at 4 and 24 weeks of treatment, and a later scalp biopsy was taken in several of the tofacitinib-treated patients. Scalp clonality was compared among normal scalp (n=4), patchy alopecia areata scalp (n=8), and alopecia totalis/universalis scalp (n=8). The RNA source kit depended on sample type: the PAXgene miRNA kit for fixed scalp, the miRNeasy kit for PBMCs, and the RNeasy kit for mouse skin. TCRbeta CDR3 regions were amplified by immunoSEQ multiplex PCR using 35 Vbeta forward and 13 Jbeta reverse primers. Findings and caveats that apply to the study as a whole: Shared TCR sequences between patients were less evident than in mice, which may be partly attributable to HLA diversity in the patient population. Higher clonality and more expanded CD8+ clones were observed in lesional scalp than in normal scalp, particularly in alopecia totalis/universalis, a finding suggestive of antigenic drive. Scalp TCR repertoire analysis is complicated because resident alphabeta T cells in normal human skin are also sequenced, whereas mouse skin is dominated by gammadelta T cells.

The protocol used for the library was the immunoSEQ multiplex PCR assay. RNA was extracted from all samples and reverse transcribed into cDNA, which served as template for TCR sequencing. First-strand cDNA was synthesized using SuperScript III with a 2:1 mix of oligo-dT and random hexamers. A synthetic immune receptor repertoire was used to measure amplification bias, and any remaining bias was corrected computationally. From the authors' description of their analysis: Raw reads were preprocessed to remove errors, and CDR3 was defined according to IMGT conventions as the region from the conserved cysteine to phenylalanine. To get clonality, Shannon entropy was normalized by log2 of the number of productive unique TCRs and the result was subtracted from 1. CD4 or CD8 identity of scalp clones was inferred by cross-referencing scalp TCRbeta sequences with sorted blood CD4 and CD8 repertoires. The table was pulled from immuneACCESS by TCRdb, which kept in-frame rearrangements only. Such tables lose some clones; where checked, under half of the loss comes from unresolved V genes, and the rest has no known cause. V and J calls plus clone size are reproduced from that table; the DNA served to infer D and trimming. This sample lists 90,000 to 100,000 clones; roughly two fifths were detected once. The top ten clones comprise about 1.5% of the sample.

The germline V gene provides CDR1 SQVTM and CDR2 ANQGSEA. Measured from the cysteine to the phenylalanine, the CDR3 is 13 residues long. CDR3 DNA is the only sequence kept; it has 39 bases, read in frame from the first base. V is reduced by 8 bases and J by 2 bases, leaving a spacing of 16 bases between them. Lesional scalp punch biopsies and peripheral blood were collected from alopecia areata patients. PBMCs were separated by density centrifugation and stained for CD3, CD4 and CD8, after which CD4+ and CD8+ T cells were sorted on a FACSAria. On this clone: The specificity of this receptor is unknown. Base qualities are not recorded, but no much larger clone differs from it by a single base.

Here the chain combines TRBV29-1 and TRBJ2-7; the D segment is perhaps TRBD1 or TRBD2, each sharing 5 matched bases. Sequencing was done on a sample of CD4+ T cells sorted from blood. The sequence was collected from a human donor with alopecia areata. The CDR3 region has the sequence CSLGTVPTYEQYF. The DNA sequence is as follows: TGCAGCCTTGGGACCGTACCCACCTACGAGCAGTACTTC.